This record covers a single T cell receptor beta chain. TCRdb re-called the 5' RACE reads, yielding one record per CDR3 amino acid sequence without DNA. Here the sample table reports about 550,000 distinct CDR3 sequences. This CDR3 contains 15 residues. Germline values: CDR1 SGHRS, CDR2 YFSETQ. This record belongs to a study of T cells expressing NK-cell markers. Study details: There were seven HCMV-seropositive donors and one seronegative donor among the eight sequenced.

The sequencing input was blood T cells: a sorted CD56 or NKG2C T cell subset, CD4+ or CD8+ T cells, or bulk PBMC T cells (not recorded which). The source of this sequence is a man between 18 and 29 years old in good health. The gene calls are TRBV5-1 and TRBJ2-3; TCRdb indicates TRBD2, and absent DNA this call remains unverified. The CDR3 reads CASSRLAGGTDTQYF.